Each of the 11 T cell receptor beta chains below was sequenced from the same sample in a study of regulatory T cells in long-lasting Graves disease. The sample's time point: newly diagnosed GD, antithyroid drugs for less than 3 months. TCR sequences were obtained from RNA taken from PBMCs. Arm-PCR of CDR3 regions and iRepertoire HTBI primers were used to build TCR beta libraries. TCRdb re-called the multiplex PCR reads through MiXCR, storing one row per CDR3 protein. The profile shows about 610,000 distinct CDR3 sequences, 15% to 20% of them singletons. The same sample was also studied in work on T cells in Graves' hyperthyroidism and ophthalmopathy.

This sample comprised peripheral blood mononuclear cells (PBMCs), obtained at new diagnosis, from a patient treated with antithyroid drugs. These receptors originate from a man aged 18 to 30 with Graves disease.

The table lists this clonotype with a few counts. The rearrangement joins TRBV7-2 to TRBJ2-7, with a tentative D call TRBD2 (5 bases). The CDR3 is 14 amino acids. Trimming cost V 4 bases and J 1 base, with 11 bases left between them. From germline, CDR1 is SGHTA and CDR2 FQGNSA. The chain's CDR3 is CASSYPGISYEQYF. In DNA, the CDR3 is TGTGCCAGCAGCTACCCCGGGATTTCCTACGAGCAGTACTTC. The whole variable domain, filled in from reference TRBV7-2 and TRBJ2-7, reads GAGVSQSPSNKVTEKGKDVELRCDPISGHTALYWYRQSLGQGLEFLIYFQGNSAPDKSGLPSDRFSAERTGGSVSTLTIQRTQQEDSAVYLCASSYPGISYEQYFGPGTRLTVT.

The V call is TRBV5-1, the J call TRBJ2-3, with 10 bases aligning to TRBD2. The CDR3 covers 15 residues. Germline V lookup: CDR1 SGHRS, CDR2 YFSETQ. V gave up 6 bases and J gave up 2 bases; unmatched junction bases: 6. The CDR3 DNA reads TGCGCCAGCAACTTCGGGACTAGCGTCACAGATACGCAGTATTTT. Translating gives CASNFGTSVTDTQYF.

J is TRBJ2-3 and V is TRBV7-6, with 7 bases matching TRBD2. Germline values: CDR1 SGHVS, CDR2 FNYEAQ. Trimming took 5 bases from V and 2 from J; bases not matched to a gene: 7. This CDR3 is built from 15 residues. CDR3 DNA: TGTGCCAGCAGCCCGACCCGGGACTACACAGATACGCAGTATTTT. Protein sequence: CASSPTRDYTDTQYF.

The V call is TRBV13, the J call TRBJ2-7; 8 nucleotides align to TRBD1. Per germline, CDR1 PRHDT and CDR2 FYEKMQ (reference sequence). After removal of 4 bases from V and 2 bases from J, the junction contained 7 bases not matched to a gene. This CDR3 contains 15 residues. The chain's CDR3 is CASSSTGDFPYEQYF. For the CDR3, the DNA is TGTGCCAGCAGCTCGACAGGGGATTTCCCCTACGAGCAGTACTTC.

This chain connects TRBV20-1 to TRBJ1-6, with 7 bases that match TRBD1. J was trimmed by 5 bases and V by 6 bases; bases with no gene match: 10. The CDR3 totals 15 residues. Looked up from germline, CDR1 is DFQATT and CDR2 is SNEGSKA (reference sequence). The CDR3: CSAVFAGGHNSPLHF. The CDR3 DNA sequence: TGCAGTGCAGTATTCGCAGGGGGGCATAATTCACCCCTCCACTTT.

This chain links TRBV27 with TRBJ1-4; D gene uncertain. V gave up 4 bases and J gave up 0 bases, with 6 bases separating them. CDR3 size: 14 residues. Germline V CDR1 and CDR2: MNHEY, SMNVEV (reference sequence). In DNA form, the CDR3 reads TGTGCCAGCAGTTCAGGATCAACTAATGAAAAACTGTTTTTT. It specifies CASSSGSTNEKLFF.

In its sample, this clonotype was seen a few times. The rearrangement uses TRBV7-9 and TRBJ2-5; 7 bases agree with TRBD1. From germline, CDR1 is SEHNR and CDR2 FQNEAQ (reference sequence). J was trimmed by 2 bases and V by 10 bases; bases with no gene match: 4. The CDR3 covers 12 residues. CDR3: CANQGVQETQYF. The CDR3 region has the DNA TGTGCCAACCAGGGGGTTCAAGAGACCCAGTACTTC.

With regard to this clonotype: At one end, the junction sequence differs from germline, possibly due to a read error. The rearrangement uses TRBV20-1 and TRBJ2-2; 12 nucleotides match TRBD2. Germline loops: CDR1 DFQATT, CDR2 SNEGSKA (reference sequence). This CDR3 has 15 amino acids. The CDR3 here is CSARASGRAGGELFF. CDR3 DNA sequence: TGCAGTGCAAGAGCTAGCGGGAGGGCCGGCGGGGAGCTGTTTTTT.

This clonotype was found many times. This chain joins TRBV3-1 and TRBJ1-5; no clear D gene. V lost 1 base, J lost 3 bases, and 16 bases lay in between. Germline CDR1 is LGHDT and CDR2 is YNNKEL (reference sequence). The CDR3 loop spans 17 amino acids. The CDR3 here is CASSQGVRSGINQPQHF. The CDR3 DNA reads TGTGCCAGCAGCCAAGGGGTTAGGTCGGGAATCAATCAGCCCCAGCATTTT.

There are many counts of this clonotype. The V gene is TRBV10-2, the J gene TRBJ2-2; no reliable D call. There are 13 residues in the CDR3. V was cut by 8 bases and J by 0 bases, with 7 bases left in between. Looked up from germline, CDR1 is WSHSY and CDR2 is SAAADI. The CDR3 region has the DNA TGCGCCAGCTCGGTACCGAACACCGGGGAGCTGTTTTTT. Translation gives CASSVPNTGELFF.

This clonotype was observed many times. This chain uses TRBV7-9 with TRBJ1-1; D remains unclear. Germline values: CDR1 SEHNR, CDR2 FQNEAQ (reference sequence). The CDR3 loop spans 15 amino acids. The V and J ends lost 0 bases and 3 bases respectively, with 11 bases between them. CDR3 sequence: CASSLARRRDTEAFF. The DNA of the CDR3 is TGTGCCAGCAGCTTAGCGCGGAGGAGGGACACTGAAGCTTTCTTT.